What follows are 27 T cell receptor beta chains derived from one specimen sequenced in a study of shared clonotypes between healthy human individuals. Measured with immunoSEQ multiplex PCR; TCRdb has only the in-frame clones, and not every one. The sample contains around 2.1 million clones, about 92% of which appear only once. Terminally differentiated effector memory CD45RA+ cells were excluded from the naive CD8 cells, which were CD45RO-negative and positively selected for CCR7. The source material was naive CD8+ T cells from PBMCs. The receptors stem from a man aged 18 to 29 in good health. Some clones in this sample may be carry-over from other donors' samples.

V and J are TRBV9 and TRBJ2-7, with a weak D call TRBD2 (6 bases). Germline V gene sequence: CDR1 SGDLS, CDR2 YYNGEE. This CDR3 region has 12 residues. The CDR3 nucleotides read TGTGCCAGCAGCCGCCTGGGGCTAGCGCGCTCGGTC. Its protein is CASSRLGLARSV.

The genes are TRBV6-4 and TRBJ2-4; 7 bases map to TRBD2. Germline V gene sequence: CDR1 MRHNA, CDR2 SNTAGT. Losses at the gene ends were 6 bases for V and 9 bases for J; bases not matched to a gene: 8. This CDR3 has 13 amino acids. The CDR3 spells CASSPRLAIIQYF. As DNA, the CDR3 is TGTGCCAGCAGCCCGAGACTAGCCATCATTCAGTACTTC.

The J gene is TRBJ2-7, the V gene TRBV7-2, with D possibly TRBD2 on 5 matching bases. Per the germline V gene, CDR1 is SGHTA and CDR2 is FQGNSA. V lost 5 bases and J lost 0, with 20 bases in between. The CDR3 sequence is 17 residues long. The CDR3 is CASSTREGRLSSYEQYF. The CDR3 DNA follows: TGTGCCAGCAGCACCCGGGAAGGCCGCCTGAGCTCCTACGAGCAGTACTTC.

This clone has a single count. This chain uses TRBV7-6 with TRBJ2-7; 9 nucleotides line up with TRBD1. The germline V gene encodes CDR1 SGHVS and CDR2 FNYEAQ. J gave up 2 bases and V 3 bases, and 5 bases lay outside the gene matches. The CDR3 spans 15 residues. CDR3 DNA sequence: TGTGCCAGCAGCTTTCCGGGACAGGGTACCTACGAGCAGTACTTC. Protein sequence: CASSFPGQGTYEQYF. Looking up the rest from reference TRBV7-6 and TRBJ2-7 gives the full variable domain: GAGVSQSPRYKVTKRGQDVALRCDPISGHVSLYWYRQALGQGPEFLTYFNYEAQQDKSGLPNDRFSAERPEGSISTLTIQRTEQRDSAMYRCASSFPGQGTYEQYFGPGTRLTVT.

This chain connects TRBV19 to TRBJ1-2; D is ambiguous. The CDR3 loop spans 15 amino acids. Trimming took 3 bases from V and 4 from J, leaving 15 bases between them. Germline V lookup: CDR1 LNHDA, CDR2 SQIVND (reference sequence). The CDR3 DNA sequence: TGTGCCAGTAGTATTAAGTGGTCCACCCTCTATGGCTACACCTTC. Translation gives CASSIKWSTLYGYTF.

The chain joins TRBV6-6 to TRBJ2-3; D may be TRBD2 (6 bases). V was trimmed by 7 bases and J by 0 bases, leaving 17 bases between them. The CDR3 runs 16 residues. From germline, CDR1 is MNHNY and CDR2 SVGAGI (reference sequence). The CDR3: CASTQGGHFSTDTQYF. CDR3 DNA sequence: TGTGCCAGCACCCAGGGAGGACATTTCAGCACAGATACGCAGTATTTT.

V usage is TRBV6-6 and J usage is TRBJ1-6, with D unresolved. V dropped 3 bases and J dropped 6 bases, with 9 bases sitting between them. Germline V CDR1 and CDR2: MNHNY, SVGAGI (reference sequence). This CDR3 spans 14 amino acids. The CDR3 DNA sequence: TGTGCCAGCAGTTATTTGCAGGTTAATTCACCCCTCCACTTT. Protein: CASSYLQVNSPLHF.

This clone has just one count. The V call is TRBV28, the J call TRBJ2-6; 10 positions agree with TRBD2. Losses at the gene ends were 3 bases for V and 0 bases for J; bases not matched to a gene: 17. This CDR3 is built from 22 residues. Germline values: CDR1 MDHEN, CDR2 SYDVKM. The CDR3 DNA reads TGTGCCAGCAGTTTGCCCTTCGGTCCTCTAACTAGCGGGATCTCTGGGGCCAACGTCCTGACTTTC. Protein product: CASSLPFGPLTSGISGANVLTF.

V is TRBV6-5 and J is TRBJ1-1; D is unresolved. The V end lost 2 bases, the J end lost 2 bases, and 12 bases lay between the germline ends. The CDR3 length is 15 residues. Per germline, CDR1 MNHEY and CDR2 SVGAGI. The CDR3 bases are TGTGCCAGCAGTTACAGGGCAGGCCAAAACACTGAAGCTTTCTTT. It yields the protein CASSYRAGQNTEAFF.

This clone was counted once. CDR3 region: CASSFGRVAGITEAFF. Here the CDR3 DNA reads TGTGCCAGCAGCTTCGGGCGAGTAGCAGGAATCACTGAAGCTTTCTTT. The chain combines TRBV13 with TRBJ1-1, with unresolved D. The germline V gene has CDR1 PRHDT and CDR2 FYEKMQ (reference sequence). This CDR3 comprises 16 residues. Trimming removed 3 bases from V and 4 bases from J, with 18 bases in between.

The chain has TRBV7-8 and TRBJ1-4, with D perhaps TRBD1 (5 bases). CDR3 length: 15 amino acids. Germline V gives CDR1 SGHVS, CDR2 FQNEAQ. The V and J ends lost 0 bases and 8 bases respectively, with 13 bases between them. CDR3 sequence reads: CASSLAGSGWEKLFF. CDR3 DNA sequence: TGTGCCAGCAGCTTAGCAGGGTCAGGGTGGGAAAAACTGTTTTTT.

The rearrangement joins TRBV9 to TRBJ1-1; D possibly corresponds to TRBD1 (6 bases). The CDR3 contains 16 residues. CDR1 SGDLS and CDR2 YYNGEE come from the germline V gene. V lost 3 bases to trimming and J lost 4 bases, with 19 bases between them. This chain's CDR3 is CASSGGPGGRLTEAFF. CDR3 bases: TGTGCCAGCAGCGGCGGGCCGGGGGGCAGGCTCACTGAAGCTTTCTTT.

This clone was counted once. This chain uses TRBV6-6 with TRBJ1-1; D gene unclear. V shed 0 bases and J shed 9 bases, with 14 bases lying between them. This CDR3 spans 14 amino acids. Per the germline V gene, CDR1 is MNHNY and CDR2 is SVGAGI (reference sequence). The DNA of the CDR3 is TGTGCCAGCAGTTACTCGATAAGCGCCGGACAAGCTTTCTTT. Its translation is CASSYSISAGQAFF.

The chain's CDR3 is CASRIGAGVVGELFF. The CDR3 region has the DNA TGTGCCAGCAGAATTGGGGCGGGAGTAGTCGGGGAGCTGTTTTTT. The V gene is TRBV27, the J gene TRBJ2-2, with 7 bases fitting TRBD2. CDR1 is MNHEY, CDR2 SMNVEV, per germline (reference sequence). The CDR3 totals 15 residues. V gave up 6 bases and J gave up 7 bases; unmatched junction bases: 11.

Only one count was recorded for this clone. The V and J genes are TRBV27 and TRBJ1-5; 7 nucleotides match TRBD1. CDR3 length: 12 amino acids. Germline V gene sequence: CDR1 MNHEY, CDR2 SMNVEV (reference sequence). The CDR3, as DNA: TGTGCAGGGGGCCGGAGCAATCAGCCCCAGCATTTT. Its translation: CAGGRSNQPQHF.

The chain joins TRBV10-2 to TRBJ2-5, with TRBD2 identical over 11 bases. The J call may be in error: the DNA end matches TRBJ2-7 better. This CDR3 region has 15 residues. The germline CDR1 and CDR2 sequences are WSHSY and SAAADI. Here the CDR3 reads CASSFTSGGTGEQYF. The CDR3 DNA reads as TGCGCCAGCAGTTTCACTAGCGGGGGAACCGGCGAGCAGTACTTC.

This rearrangement joins TRBV10-1 to TRBJ2-7; D is unclear. The CDR3 covers 16 residues. From germline, CDR1 is WNHNN and CDR2 SYGVQD (reference sequence). V was trimmed by 0 bases and J by 0 bases, leaving 12 bases between them. CDR3 region: CASSESETPSSYEQYF. Here the CDR3 DNA reads TGCGCCAGCAGTGAGTCTGAGACGCCTAGCTCCTACGAGCAGTACTTC.

The J gene is TRBJ2-3, the V gene TRBV16; D remains unclear. CDR3 length: 14 amino acids. With 4 bases removed from V and 1 base from J, the gap between germline ends came to 9 bases. The germline gives CDR1 KGHSY, CDR2 FQNENV. The CDR3 region is CASSLSAGTDTQYF. DNA of the CDR3: TGTGCCAGCAGCCTTTCGGCCGGCACAGATACGCAGTATTTT.

The count of this clone is one. The chain has TRBV19 and TRBJ1-5; 7 bases are a match to TRBD1. The CDR3 extends over 14 amino acids. Germline CDR1 and CDR2: LNHDA and SQIVND (reference sequence). The V and J ends lost 5 bases and 5 bases, in that order; junction bases with no gene match: 6. The DNA of the CDR3 is TGTGCCAGTAGTGTGACAGGGTGGGATCAGCCCCAGCATTTT. Translation gives CASSVTGWDQPQHF.

The DNA of the CDR3 is TGTGCCAGCATCACGTCGATTGGGCAGGGGGCAAACACCGGGGAGCTGTTTTTT. The encoded protein is CASITSIGQGANTGELFF. The chain carries TRBV2 and TRBJ2-2; 8 nucleotides match TRBD1. Trimming took 7 bases from V and 2 from J; bases not matched to a gene: 15. The CDR3 extends over 18 amino acids. CDR1 is SNHLY, CDR2 FYNNEI, per germline.

As for this clone: Other DNA sequences in the sample encode the same CDR3. The chain employs TRBV9 and TRBJ2-7; possibly TRBD1 or TRBD2 for D (5 bases each). CDR3 size: 12 residues. V lost 4 bases, J lost 5 bases, and 10 bases lay in between. From germline, CDR1 is SGDLS and CDR2 YYNGEE. The CDR3, as DNA: TGTGCCAGCAGCCCGCCGGGGCACGAGCAGTACTTC. Translated: CASSPPGHEQYF.

The chain joins TRBV19 to TRBJ1-1, with 9 bases lining up with TRBD1. The CDR3 totals 15 residues. The V segment lost 5 bases and the J segment 4 bases; nucleotides outside the gene matches: 8. Germline loops: CDR1 LNHDA, CDR2 SQIVND (reference sequence). DNA for the CDR3: TGTGCCAGTAGTGCCACAGGGGGCGGCGGCACTGAAGCTTTCTTT. Amino acid sequence: CASSATGGGGTEAFF.

This chain links TRBV28 with TRBJ2-1; D remains unclear. Between the trimmed V and J ends, which lost 3 bases and 8 bases, there was a span of 17 bases. The CDR3 is made up of 15 amino acids. Germline V lookup: CDR1 MDHEN, CDR2 SYDVKM. The chain's CDR3 is CASSFRPFGSYEQFF. CDR3 DNA: TGTGCCAGCAGTTTCCGACCCTTTGGTAGCTATGAGCAGTTCTTC.

J is TRBJ2-7 and V is TRBV28; TRBD1 agrees at 9 bases. The CDR3 loop spans 13 amino acids. V trimming: 4 bases; J trimming: 6 bases; junction bases outside the gene matches: 4. Germline lookup yields CDR1 MDHEN and CDR2 SYDVKM. The CDR3 coding sequence is TGTGCCAGCAGTTGGACAGGGGCGGCCGAGCAGTACTTC. Translated, it gives CASSWTGAAEQYF.

V gene TRBV7-9 combines with J gene TRBJ2-5; 10 bases agree with TRBD2. The CDR3 contains 16 residues. Looked up from germline, CDR1 is SEHNR and CDR2 is FQNEAQ (reference sequence). J was trimmed by 5 bases and V by 5 bases; bases with no gene match: 11. Here the CDR3 reads CASSLPTPGLAETQYF. In DNA, the CDR3 is TGTGCCAGCAGCCTACCGACACCGGGACTAGCGGAGACCCAGTACTTC.

The rearrangement links TRBV27 to TRBJ2-1; possible D gene TRBD1, 5 bases. V lost 3 bases and J lost 4, with 10 bases in between. Germline V gene data show CDR1 as MNHEY and CDR2 as SMNVEV (reference sequence). This CDR3 spans 14 amino acids. CDR3 sequence: CASSLGHRYNEQFF. Written as DNA, the CDR3 is TGTGCCAGCAGTTTGGGGCACAGATACAATGAGCAGTTCTTC.

This clone came up once. The chain carries TRBV5-5 and TRBJ1-1; no reliable D call. Trimming cost V 1 base and J 0 bases, with 13 bases left between them. The length of the CDR3 is 16 residues. Germline V gives CDR1 SGHKS, CDR2 YYEKEE (reference sequence). Here the CDR3 DNA reads TGTGCCAGCAGCTTGTATTGGGCGGCCATGAACACTGAAGCTTTCTTT. It is translated as CASSLYWAAMNTEAFF.